This T cell receptor beta chain was recovered during a study of CD8 T cells in Susac syndrome. General observations from the study: The total CD8+ repertoires yielded some 15 Susac-specific public clones and the CD8+ TEMRA repertoires yielded about 5. The greatest CD8+ clonal expansion in Susac occurred in TEMRA cells and in active patients.

With respect to this clonotype: Its antigen remains unknown.

The CDR3 extends over 17 amino acids. Trimming took 3 bases from V and 2 from J; bases not matched to a gene: 10. In germline, CDR1 is KGHSH, CDR2 LQKENI. Random hexamers served to reverse transcribe roughly 0.45 to 1 ug RNA. Across 54 Vbeta and 13 Jbeta, immunoSEQ multiplex PCR amplified TCR beta CDR3. Each CDR3 protein is one row after TCRdb ran MiXCR on the immunoSEQ multiplex PCR reads. The sample holds 85,000 to 120,000 distinct CDR3 sequences; approximately 93% are singletons and the top ten take 0.4% to 0.5%. The source of this sequence is a human donor with Susac syndrome. This rearrangement joins TRBV18 to TRBJ2-3, with TRBD1 matching over 8 bases. Sequenced sample: CD8+ T cells from PBMCs. The CDR3 sequence is CASSPRDRGQITDTQYF. The CDR3, as DNA: TGTGCCAGCTCACCCCGAGACAGGGGACAGATCACAGATACGCAGTATTTT.